Shown below are 32 T cell receptor beta chains from a single sample sequenced in a study of cytomegalovirus exposure and HLA in healthy donors. PCR primers comprised 60 Vbeta and 13 Jbeta primers. Using immunoSEQ multiplex PCR, the repertoire was profiled, and TCRdb retains in-frame clones only, with some absent. The table has about 130,000 clones, around 8.5% seen once; the top ten hold about 5.5%. The sequenced sample was PBMCs. These receptors came from a man aged 40-55 years in good health and CMV-seronegative.

The chain joins TRBV2 to TRBJ1-2, with TRBD1 identical over 7 bases. Per germline, CDR1 SNHLY and CDR2 FYNNEI. The CDR3 runs to 14 residues. Trimming took 4 bases from V and 12 from J; bases not matched to a gene: 14. CDR3 sequence reads: CASSAGQPLMVHTF. In DNA form, the CDR3 reads TGTGCCAGCAGTGCGGGACAGCCTCTTATGGTGCACACCTTC.

V gene TRBV19 combines with J gene TRBJ1-4; D uncertain. The germline V gene encodes CDR1 LNHDA and CDR2 SQIVND (reference sequence). V lost 4 bases and J 3 bases, leaving 12 bases between the germline ends. This CDR3 has 15 amino acids. CDR3 loop: CASSTRRAANEKLFF. For the CDR3, the DNA is TGTGCCAGTAGTACCCGTCGTGCGGCTAATGAAAAACTGTTTTTT.

CDR3 residues: CASSHRQGPDYGYTF. DNA of the CDR3: TGTGCCAGCAGCCACCGCCAGGGGCCCGACTATGGCTACACCTTC. The chain is built from TRBV14 and TRBJ1-2, with a tentative D call TRBD1 (6 bases). Trimming took off 3 bases at V and 3 bases at J, with 14 bases between the two ends. Germline CDR1 and CDR2: SGHDN and FVKESK. The CDR3 loop spans 15 amino acids.

In DNA form, the CDR3 reads TGTGCCAGCAGCTTAGGGAGGGGGCAAGGGAGAAATCAGCCCCAGCATTTT. Amino acid sequence: CASSLGRGQGRNQPQHF. The V and J genes are TRBV7-2 and TRBJ1-5; 7 bases agree with TRBD1. The CDR3 spans 17 residues. The ends lost 1 base at V and 4 bases at J; junction bases unmatched: 10. Germline assignment: CDR1 SGHTA and CDR2 FQGNSA.

This clone occurred a few times. V usage is TRBV5-6 and J usage is TRBJ2-5, with 8 positions matching TRBD1. CDR1 is SGHDT and CDR2 is YYEEEE in the germline V gene. CDR3 size: 18 residues. The V gene end was trimmed by 0 bases and the J gene end by 4 bases; junction bases not matched to a gene: 14. CDR3 DNA sequence: TGTGCCAGCAGCTTGGGCGGGCCCCACAGGGGGGTTAGAGAGACCCAGTACTTC. Its protein product is CASSLGGPHRGVRETQYF.

This clone showed up just a few times. The chain employs TRBV19 and TRBJ2-7; 7 positions match TRBD2. Germline CDR1 LNHDA, CDR2 SQIVND (reference sequence). This CDR3 has 13 residues. V lost 5 bases and J lost 7; bases outside the gene matches: 8. CDR3 region: CASSPLSGGEQYF. CDR3 DNA sequence: TGTGCCAGTAGTCCCCTGTCGGGGGGAGAGCAGTACTTC. The whole variable domain, remainder taken from reference TRBV19 and TRBJ2-7, is DGGITQSPKYLFRKEGQNVTLSCEQNLNHDAMYWYRQDPGQGLRLIYYSQIVNDFQKGDIAEGYSVSREKKESFPLTVTSAQKNPTAFYLCASSPLSGGEQYFGPGTRLTVT.

This clone was seen a few times. V usage is TRBV5-1 and J usage is TRBJ2-7; 11 nucleotides line up with TRBD1. Germline V gene data show CDR1 as SGHRS and CDR2 as YFSETQ. The J segment lost 4 bases and the V segment lost 4 bases, leaving 13 bases of the junction unmatched. The CDR3 has 17 amino acids. CDR3 amino acids: CASSPGPPGTGGYEQYF. Here the CDR3 DNA reads TGCGCCAGCAGCCCAGGTCCGCCCGGGACAGGGGGGTACGAGCAGTACTTC.

In this sample, this clone turned up a few times. The chain links TRBV19 to TRBJ2-7, with TRBD2 matching over 9 bases. This CDR3 has 16 residues. Germline CDR1 LNHDA, CDR2 SQIVND (reference sequence). After removal of 5 bases from V and 7 bases from J, the junction contained 15 bases not matched to a gene. CDR3 nucleotide sequence: TGTGCCAGTAGTTCACGGACTAGCGCGGAGCCGGGGGAGCAGTACTTC. Amino acids: CASSSRTSAEPGEQYF. The variable domain in full, completed from reference TRBV19 and TRBJ2-7, reads DGGITQSPKYLFRKEGQNVTLSCEQNLNHDAMYWYRQDPGQGLRLIYYSQIVNDFQKGDIAEGYSVSREKKESFPLTVTSAQKNPTAFYLCASSSRTSAEPGEQYFGPGTRLTVT.

This clone was observed a handful of times. This sequence joins TRBV5-1 and TRBJ2-7; D not resolved. The germline V gene has CDR1 SGHRS and CDR2 YFSETQ. V was cut by 0 bases and J by 3 bases, with 7 bases left in between. The CDR3 length is 13 residues. CDR3 region: CASSLGARYEQYF. The CDR3 DNA reads TGCGCCAGCAGCTTGGGCGCGCGCTACGAGCAGTACTTC.

This chain joins TRBV13 and TRBJ1-1; a weak D match, TRBD1 (6 bases). The CDR3 consists of 14 residues. In germline, CDR1 is PRHDT, CDR2 FYEKMQ (reference sequence). Trimming removed 5 bases at V and 2 bases at J, with 12 bases between. CDR3 loop: CASSPRGANTEAFF. The CDR3 region has the DNA TGTGCCAGCAGCCCCCGGGGGGCAAACACTGAAGCTTTCTTT.

This chain connects TRBV27 to TRBJ1-2; TRBD1 matches 10 bases. The trim removed 6 bases at V and 5 bases at J, leaving 12 bases unmatched. Germline assignment: CDR1 MNHEY and CDR2 SMNVEV (reference sequence). The CDR3 has 16 amino acids. CDR3 in DNA: TGTGCCAGCAGGAGGGGACGATGGGGACAGGGGTATGGCTACACCTTC. Amino acid sequence: CASRRGRWGQGYGYTF.

This clone occurred a few times. The CDR3, as DNA: TGTGCCATAAGGGGTCCAGATGAAAAACTGTTTTTT. Translated, it gives CAIRGPDEKLFF. The chain has TRBV7-2 and TRBJ1-4; perhaps TRBD1 as D (5 bases). The CDR3 covers 12 residues. CDR1 SGHTA and CDR2 FQGNSA come from the germline V gene. Deletions cut 10 bases from V and 6 bases from J, with 12 bases between.

The J gene is TRBJ2-1, the V gene TRBV5-8, with D perhaps matching TRBD1 (6 bases). V lost 4 bases to trimming and J lost 10 bases, with 15 bases between them. In germline, CDR1 is SGHTS, CDR2 YDEGEE. The CDR3 contains 13 residues. The CDR3 region has the DNA TGTGCCAGCAGCCTACAGACAGGCGAGGAGCAGTTCTTC. Its protein product is CASSLQTGEEQFF.

This clone was observed a handful of times. CDR3 region: CASSLGGSNEQFF. CDR3 DNA sequence: TGTGCCAGCAGCTTAGGAGGGTCCAATGAGCAGTTCTTC. The chain carries TRBV7-9 and TRBJ2-1, with a possible D match to TRBD2 (5 bases). Germline V gives CDR1 SEHNR, CDR2 FQNEAQ (reference sequence). V was trimmed by 1 base and J by 6 bases, leaving 7 bases between them. CDR3 length: 13 residues. Full variable domain (rest looked up from reference TRBV7-9 and TRBJ2-1): DTGVSQNPRHKITKRGQNVTFRCDPISEHNRLYWYRQTLGQGPEFLTYFQNEAQLEKSRLLSDRFSAERPKGSFSTLEIQRTEQGDSAMYLCASSLGGSNEQFFGPGTRLTVL.

The gene calls are TRBV10-3 and TRBJ1-2; 10 bases fit TRBD1. Losses at the gene ends were 11 bases for V and 2 bases for J; bases not matched to a gene: 8. The length of the CDR3 is 14 residues. Germline assignment: CDR1 ENHRY and CDR2 SYGVKD. The CDR3 bases are TGTGCCGCCCGCCCGGGACAGGGGAACTATGGCTACACCTTC. It encodes CAARPGQGNYGYTF.

This clone was picked up a small number of times. CDR3 sequence: CATSRDRGYVGYGYTF. The DNA of the CDR3 is TGTGCCACCAGCAGAGATCGGGGGTACGTCGGCTATGGCTACACCTTC. The gene calls are TRBV15 and TRBJ1-2, with D perhaps matching TRBD1 (5 bases). V lost 0 bases to trimming and J lost 4 bases, with 15 bases between them. This CDR3 has 16 amino acids. Looked up from germline, CDR1 is LNHNV and CDR2 is YYDKDF (reference sequence).

The chain links TRBV18 to TRBJ1-5; no clear D. V was shortened by 2 bases and J by 6 bases, with 5 bases between the two germline ends. Looked up from germline, CDR1 is KGHSH and CDR2 is LQKENI. The CDR3 contains 12 residues. The CDR3 reads CASSPFSQPQHF. CDR3 in DNA: TGTGCCAGCTCACCATTCTCTCAGCCCCAGCATTTT.

This clone was counted a few times. The V call is TRBV6-1, the J call TRBJ1-5, with unresolved D. CDR1 and CDR2 (germline): MNHNS, SASEGT. This CDR3 comprises 14 residues. V lost 4 bases and J lost 0, with 7 bases in between. For the CDR3, the DNA is TGTGCCAGCAGTGGTCACTATAGCAATCAGCCCCAGCATTTT. Its protein is CASSGHYSNQPQHF.

This clone has a handful of counts. The chain couples TRBV28 to TRBJ2-1, with TRBD1 identical over 7 bases. V was pared by 6 bases and J by 2 bases, with 10 bases of the junction left unmatched. Germline V CDR1 and CDR2: MDHEN, SYDVKM. This CDR3 has 16 amino acids. Here the CDR3 reads CASSTTGTEPYNEQFF. The CDR3 nucleotides are TGTGCCAGCAGCACGACCGGGACAGAGCCCTACAATGAGCAGTTCTTC.

The J gene is TRBJ1-4, the V gene TRBV4-1; D ambiguous. Germline V gene lookup returns CDR1 MGHRA and CDR2 YSYEKL. This CDR3 region has 14 residues. The V end was cut by 0 bases, the J end by 16 bases, with 18 bases between. CDR3 nucleotide sequence: TGCGCCAGCAGCCAAGATTGGGCCAGCCTCTTTTCGTTTTTT. Its translation: CASSQDWASLFSFF.

This clone appeared a few times. The chain has TRBV2 and TRBJ2-1, with 8 positions matching TRBD2. CDR3 length equals 15 residues. V gave up 3 bases and J gave up 5 bases; unmatched junction bases: 6. Germline values: CDR1 SNHLY, CDR2 FYNNEI. Here the CDR3 DNA reads TGTGCCAGCAGTGACCCAGCGGGGGCCCACAATGAGCAGTTCTTC. Translation gives CASSDPAGAHNEQFF.

A note on this clone: The sample has other DNA sequences that encode this CDR3 too. The chain is built from TRBV7-9 and TRBJ2-3; no clear D gene. Germline V lookup: CDR1 SEHNR, CDR2 FQNEAQ (reference sequence). The V gene lost 3 bases and the J gene lost 5 bases, with 3 bases spanning the gap. There are 11 residues in the CDR3. CDR3 nucleotides: TGTGCCAGCAGCTTCGGAGATACGCAGTATTTT. Translating gives CASSFGDTQYF.

This clone was seen a handful of times. The chain has TRBV9 and TRBJ2-3; 11 bases agree with TRBD2. From germline, CDR1 is SGDLS and CDR2 YYNGEE. This CDR3 is built from 19 residues. V was clipped by 0 bases and J by 1 base; unmatched bases: 10. The CDR3 is CASSVATLAGGRGTDTQYF. The CDR3 DNA sequence: TGTGCCAGCAGCGTAGCTACGCTAGCGGGGGGCCGTGGCACAGATACGCAGTATTTT.

The gene calls are TRBV23-1 and TRBJ1-2; D perhaps matches TRBD1 (6 bases). TRBV23-1 is known as an ORF, though its function is uncertain. The CDR3 length is 12 residues. The V gene lost 8 bases and the J gene lost 8 bases, with 15 bases spanning the gap. CDR3 DNA sequence: TGCGCCAGCGGGGGCCGGGGCTTCGGCTACACCTTC. It encodes CASGGRGFGYTF.

This clone was detected only a few times. This chain links TRBV14 with TRBJ2-3; 12 bases match TRBD2. V was clipped by 4 bases and J by 11 bases; unmatched bases: 4. The length of the CDR3 is 13 residues. Germline V lookup: CDR1 SGHDN, CDR2 FVKESK. The CDR3 bases are TGTGCCAGCAGCCTCCTAGCGGGGGGGAGGCAGTATTTT. Protein: CASSLLAGGRQYF.

The chain uses TRBV2 and TRBJ2-3; D not resolved. There are 14 residues in the CDR3. Germline CDR1 reads SNHLY; CDR2 reads FYNNEI. The ends were cut back, 3 bases at V and 3 bases at J, with 10 bases in the middle. For the CDR3, the DNA is TGTGCCAGCAGTGAGGTAGCCTGGACAGATACGCAGTATTTT. Protein: CASSEVAWTDTQYF.

The chain uses TRBV7-2 and TRBJ1-1; D gene uncertain. The germline V gene encodes CDR1 SGHTA and CDR2 FQGNSA. The CDR3 spans 13 residues. V gave up 1 base and J gave up 7 bases, with 10 bases separating them. The CDR3 nucleotides read TGTGCCAGCAGCTTAGGAGGGTTCGGTGAAGCTTTCTTT. Protein product: CASSLGGFGEAFF.

The chain links TRBV7-2 to TRBJ2-2; 12 bases align to TRBD1. The junction had 13 bases not matched to a gene; V was cut back by 4 bases and J by 4 bases. Germline CDR1 SGHTA, CDR2 FQGNSA. The CDR3 spans 19 residues. The DNA of the CDR3 is TGTGCCAGCAGCTCTAGCCCGGGACAGGGGGCGCGGGGCACCGGGGAGCTGTTTTTT. This encodes CASSSSPGQGARGTGELFF.

This clone has just a few counts. The rearrangement links TRBV19 to TRBJ2-7; weak D call: TRBD2 (5 bases). V lost 5 bases to trimming and J lost 3 bases, with 11 bases between them. Germline V gene sequence: CDR1 LNHDA, CDR2 SQIVND (reference sequence). CDR3 length: 13 amino acids. In nucleotides, the CDR3 is TGTGCCAGTAGTCCCGGTGGACTCTACGAGCAGTACTTC. Translating gives CASSPGGLYEQYF.

In its sample, this clone was seen a few times. A read error may account for a junction end that differs from germline. V is TRBV6-1 and J is TRBJ1-1; the D gene is possibly TRBD1 (6 bases). The CDR3 is 15 amino acids. Germline V gives CDR1 MNHNS, CDR2 SASEGT. The CDR3 spells CASTEFDRLNTEAFF. The CDR3 DNA is TGTGCCAGCACTGAATTCGACAGGTTGAACACTGAAGCTTTCTTT.

The chain combines TRBV2 with TRBJ2-2; D possibly corresponds to TRBD1 (5 bases). Germline V gene lookup returns CDR1 SNHLY and CDR2 FYNNEI. Trimming left V 8 bases short and J 2 bases short, with 9 bases between. This CDR3 has 13 residues. CDR3 region: CASGQGNTGELFF. As DNA, the CDR3 is TGTGCCAGCGGGCAGGGCAACACCGGGGAGCTGTTTTTT. The full variable domain, its missing parts supplied by reference TRBV2 and TRBJ2-2, is EPEVTQTPSHQVTQMGQEVILRCVPISNHLYFYWYRQILGQKVEFLVSFYNNEISEKSEIFDDQFSVERPDGSNFTLKIRSTKLEDSAMYFCASGQGNTGELFFGEGSRLTVL.

The chain combines TRBV28 with TRBJ2-3, with 9 bases matching TRBD2. After removal of 3 bases from V and 1 base from J, the junction contained 2 bases not matched to a gene. Germline CDR1 reads MDHEN; CDR2 reads SYDVKM. There are 15 residues in the CDR3. CDR3 DNA: TGTGCCAGCAGTTTCAGGACTAGCGGCACAGATACGCAGTATTTT. This encodes CASSFRTSGTDTQYF.